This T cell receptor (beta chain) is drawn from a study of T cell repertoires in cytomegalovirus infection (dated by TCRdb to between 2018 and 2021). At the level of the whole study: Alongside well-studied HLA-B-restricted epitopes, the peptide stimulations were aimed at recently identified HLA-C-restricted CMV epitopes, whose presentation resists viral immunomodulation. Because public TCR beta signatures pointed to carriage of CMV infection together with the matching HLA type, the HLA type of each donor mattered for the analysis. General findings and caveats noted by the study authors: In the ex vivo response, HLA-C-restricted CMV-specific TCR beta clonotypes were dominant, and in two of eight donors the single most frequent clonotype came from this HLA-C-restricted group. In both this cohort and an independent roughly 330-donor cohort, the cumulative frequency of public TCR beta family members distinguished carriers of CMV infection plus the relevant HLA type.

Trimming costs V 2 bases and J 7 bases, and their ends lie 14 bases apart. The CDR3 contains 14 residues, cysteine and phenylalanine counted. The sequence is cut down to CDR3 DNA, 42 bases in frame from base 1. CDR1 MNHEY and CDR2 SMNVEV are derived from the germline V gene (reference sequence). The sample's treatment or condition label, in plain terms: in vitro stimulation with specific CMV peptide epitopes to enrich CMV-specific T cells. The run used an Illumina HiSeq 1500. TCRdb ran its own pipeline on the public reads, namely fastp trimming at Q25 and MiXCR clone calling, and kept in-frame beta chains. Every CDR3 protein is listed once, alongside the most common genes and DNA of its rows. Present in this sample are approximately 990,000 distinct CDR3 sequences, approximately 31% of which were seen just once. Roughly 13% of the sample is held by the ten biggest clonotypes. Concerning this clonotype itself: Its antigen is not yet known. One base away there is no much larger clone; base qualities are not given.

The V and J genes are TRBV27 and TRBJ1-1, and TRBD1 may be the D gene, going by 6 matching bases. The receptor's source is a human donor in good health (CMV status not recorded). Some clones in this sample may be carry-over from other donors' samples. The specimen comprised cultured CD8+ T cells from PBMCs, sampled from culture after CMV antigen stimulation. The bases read TGTGCCAGCAGTTTAGCGAACCAGGGGAGTGAAGCTTTCTTT. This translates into CASSLANQGSEAFF.